Included here is one TCR beta chain sequence, with context. The target of this receptor is not known. No base-level quality is on record; no much larger clone is a single base apart. Using the deep immunoSEQ assay, TCR CDR3 regions were amplified from genomic DNA by multiplex PCR. Extracted genomic DNA from each cell subset was spread evenly across all wells of several immunoSEQ 96-well plates, with each plate serving as a replicate. For sorted subsets, 200 ng of genomic DNA, equivalent to around 31,000 T cell genomes, went into each replicate PCR. Purified libraries were measured with a Qubit 3.0 fluorometer, size-checked on a Bioanalyzer 2100, and measured again with the KAPA Library Quantification kit. Every immunoSEQ 96-well plate was sequenced on a dedicated single-read 150-cycle Illumina NextSeq 550 flow cell. Under the source paper's analysis protocol: Because only junctional sequences without quality scores were contained in the immunoSEQ output, filtering matching that applied to full-length reads could not be performed. Sequences were annotated with PyIR, a Python wrapper for IgBLAST v1.9, using IMGT germline references to assign V/J genes and CDR3. Reads with weak V/J assignments (E-value above 1e-6), missing CDR3, stop codons, out-of-frame junctions, or ambiguous translated residues were removed. A V3J clonotype was defined by an identical inferred V gene, J gene, and CDR3 amino acid sequence. Percentage overlap between repertoires was computed as shared unique clonotypes divided by the size of the smaller repertoire. Three approaches were used to assess repertoire richness: RTK rarefaction, the Chao1 estimator, and Recon v2.1 estimates of unobserved clonotypes. For all TCRbeta clonotypes obtained by the gDNA method from a few donors, generation probabilities were computed with OLGA. The table was pulled from immuneACCESS by TCRdb, which kept in-frame rearrangements only. Such tables lose some clones; where checked, under half of the loss comes from unresolved V genes, and the rest has no known cause. V, J and clone size are those of that table, while D and trimming were read from the DNA. This sample is represented by more than 900,000 clones; about 80% of them were singletons. The ten largest make up under 0.8% of the sample.

The donors were healthy, HIV-negative adults who had no recently reported acute infections or vaccinations. Only Caucasian adults living in Nashville, Tennessee, USA were represented among the donors. CD4+ T cells were enriched through magnetic negative selection, after which naive cells were positively selected on CD45RA and the remaining negative fraction served as the memory subset. Blood was collected by leukapheresis, and PBMCs were isolated by Ficoll-Histopaque density gradient centrifugation and then cryopreserved in liquid nitrogen vapor phase. Analytical flow cytometry was used to check the purity and quantity of every magnetically sorted T cell population. Genomic DNA was isolated from every sorted fraction and measured by UV absorbance on a Nanodrop 2000c. The data derive from a study of shared clonotypes between healthy human individuals (dated by TCRdb to the early 2020s). Turning to the overall study: Three men and a couple of women, aged 18 to 49 years, made up the cohort. Per donor, three plates each were used for CD4 naive and CD4 memory, two for CD8 naive, and one for CD8 memory. To estimate repertoire size and how much clonotypes are shared between individuals, the study performed deep sequencing of blood TCR repertoires from five healthy adults. Different laboratories and diverse techniques were used to prepare libraries and sequence TCR repertoires, to increase sequencing depth and limit assay-specific biases. Each donor's leukapheresis produced roughly between roughly 0.9 and 9 billion PBMCs. On the study overall, not on this receptor specifically: Sampling was restricted to blood, and TCR repertoires in tissue are likely to differ from TCR repertoires in blood. Incomplete sequencing was indicated by rarefaction of sorted-subset datasets, despite the large sequencing depth. Across a few donors, around 5.4% of naive CD4, approximately 3.6% of naive CD8, about 2.3% of memory CD4, and about 0.4% of memory CD8 clonotypes were shared. Pairwise subsampling indicated that sequencing depth was expected to affect the degree of clonotype sharing among donors. Larger estimated clonotype richness was generally found for naive subsets than for memory subsets. Because the study included only a small number of donors, the genetic and exposure-history diversity represented was limited. Higher generation probabilities were observed for clonotypes shared by all four sorted-subset donors than for non-shared clonotypes.

The germline V gene (reference sequence) specifies SEHNR as CDR1 and FQNEAQ as CDR2. Relative to germline, V is 6 bases shorter and J is 15 bases shorter, with 18 bases between their ends. The CDR3 holds 12 amino acids from the cysteine to the phenylalanine. Only CDR3 DNA remains: 36 bases, in frame from the first base. Sequencing input: memory CD4+ T cells from PBMCs. Sample cell subset or site, as interpreted from the label and publication: CD45RA-negative fraction. The V and J genes are TRBV7-9 and TRBJ2-1, with the D segment identity uncertain. The receptor was derived from a man between 18 and 35 years old in good health. Some clones in this sample may be carry-over from other donors' samples. For the CDR3, the sequence is CASSSDWEWGFF. The sequence in DNA is TGTGCCAGCAGTTCCGACTGGGAATGGGGGTTCTTC.